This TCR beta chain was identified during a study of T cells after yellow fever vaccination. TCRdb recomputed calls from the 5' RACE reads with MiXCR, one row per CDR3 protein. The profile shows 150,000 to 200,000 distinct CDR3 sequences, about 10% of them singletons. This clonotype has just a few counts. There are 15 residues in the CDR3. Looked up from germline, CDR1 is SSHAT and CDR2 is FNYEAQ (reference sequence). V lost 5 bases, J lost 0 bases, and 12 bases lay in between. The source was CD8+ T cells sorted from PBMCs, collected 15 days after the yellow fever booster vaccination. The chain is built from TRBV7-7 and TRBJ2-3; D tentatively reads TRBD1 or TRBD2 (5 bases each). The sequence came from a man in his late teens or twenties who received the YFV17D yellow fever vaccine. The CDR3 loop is CASSMGTGSTDTQYF. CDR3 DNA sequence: TGTGCCAGCAGCATGGGGACGGGAAGCACAGATACGCAGTATTTT. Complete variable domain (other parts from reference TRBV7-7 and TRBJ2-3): GAGVSQSPRYKVTKRGQDVTLRCDPISSHATLYWYQQALGQGPEFLTYFNYEAQPDKSGLPSDRFSAERPEGSISTLTIQRTEQRDSAMYRCASSMGTGSTDTQYFGPGTRLTVL.